Below, 18 T cell receptor beta chains from the same sample are listed, as sequenced in a study of blood T cell repertoires in COVID-19. Sequenced by immunoSEQ multiplex PCR; TCRdb stores in-frame clones only, minus some. This sample has 250,000 to 300,000 clones; around 89% occur once, and the top ten carry around 12%. Sequencing input: peripheral blood. The receptors were sampled from a woman in her sixties with acute or convalescent COVID-19.

The chain combines TRBV9 with TRBJ1-6; 9 nucleotides line up with TRBD1. V lost 4 bases to trimming and J lost 6 bases; unmatched junction nucleotides: 8. The V gene's germline CDR1 is SGDLS and CDR2 YYNGEE. The CDR3 extends over 16 amino acids. CDR3 sequence (DNA): TGTGCCAGCAGCAGCGGACAGGGGAGGAGTAATTCACCCCTCCACTTT. The encoded protein is CASSSGQGRSNSPLHF.

V and J are TRBV5-4 and TRBJ2-1, with 10 bases matching TRBD1. This CDR3 has 15 amino acids. J gave up 6 bases and V 3 bases, and 6 bases lay outside the gene matches. The germline V gene encodes CDR1 SGHNT and CDR2 YYREEE (reference sequence). The DNA of the CDR3 is TGTGCCAGCAGCTCCCGGGACAGGGGAACCAATGAGCAGTTCTTC. Protein sequence: CASSSRDRGTNEQFF. Variable domain in full (rest from reference TRBV5-4 and TRBJ2-1): ETGVTQSPTHLIKTRGQQVTLRCSSQSGHNTVSWYQQALGQGPQFIFQYYREEENGRGNFPPRFSGLQFPNYSSELNVNALELDDSALYLCASSSRDRGTNEQFFGPGTRLTVL.

V usage is TRBV18 and J usage is TRBJ2-7; D might be TRBD1 (6 bases). The CDR3 has 15 residues. Germline V CDR1 and CDR2: KGHSH, LQKENI. V lost 2 bases, J lost 4 bases, and 15 bases lay in between. CDR3 loop: CASSPTGTVPYEQYF. The DNA of the CDR3 is TGTGCCAGCTCACCAACAGGGACGGTTCCGTACGAGCAGTACTTC. The full variable domain, completed using reference TRBV18 and TRBJ2-7, is NAGVMQNPRHLVRRRGQEARLRCSPMKGHSHVYWYRQLPEEGLKFMVYLQKENIIDESGMPKERFSAEFPKEGPSILRIQQVVRGDSAAYFCASSPTGTVPYEQYFGPGTRLTVT.

Comments on this clone: At one boundary the junction diverges from the germline segment, which might be a read error. The chain combines TRBV7-2 with TRBJ1-1; D unclear. The CDR3 has 9 amino acids. The germline gives CDR1 SGHTA, CDR2 FQGNSA. The CDR3 DNA follows: TGTGCCAGCAGCACTGACTTCGAGTTT. Protein product: CASSTDFEF.

This chain joins TRBV19 and TRBJ1-5; maybe TRBD1 (5 bases). V was trimmed by 5 bases and J by 5 bases, leaving 16 bases between them. The CDR3 is 15 amino acids. CDR1 LNHDA and CDR2 SQIVND come from the germline V gene (reference sequence). This CDR3 is CASSVYVGAHQPQHF. The DNA of the CDR3 is TGTGCCAGTAGTGTTTATGTAGGGGCGCATCAGCCCCAGCATTTT.

This chain joins TRBV12-3 or TRBV12-4 and TRBJ2-3; tentative D call: TRBD1 (5 bases). The length of the CDR3 is 13 residues. Trimming shortened V by 1 base and J by 6 bases, and 8 bases separated the two germline ends. The CDR3 is CASSLGRADTQYF. The CDR3 DNA reads as TGTGCCAGCAGTTTAGGCAGGGCGGATACGCAGTATTTT.

CDR3 sequence reads: CASSRERGNQPQHF. The CDR3 nucleotides read TGCGCCAGCAGCAGGGAGAGGGGCAATCAGCCCCAGCATTTT. The chain employs TRBV4-1 and TRBJ1-5; D is ambiguous. Germline V CDR1 and CDR2: MGHRA, YSYEKL. V gave up 5 bases and J gave up 2 bases, with 10 bases separating them. The CDR3 covers 14 residues.

The genes are TRBV27 and TRBJ1-5; 7 bases map to TRBD1. CDR3 length equals 19 residues. The germline gives CDR1 MNHEY, CDR2 SMNVEV (reference sequence). The V gene end was trimmed by 6 bases and the J gene end by 0 bases; junction bases not matched to a gene: 17. Written as DNA, the CDR3 is TGTGCCAGCAGCCCCTCTACCTGGACAGGCGGATATAGCAATCAGCCCCAGCATTTT. Translation gives CASSPSTWTGGYSNQPQHF.

The chain couples TRBV11-2 to TRBJ1-4; 7 bases line up with TRBD1. J lost 11 bases, V lost 0 bases, and 12 bases had no gene match. In germline, CDR1 is SGHAT, CDR2 FQNNGV. The CDR3 is made up of 16 amino acids. The CDR3 protein is CASSLDSGTVSPKLFF. In DNA form, the CDR3 reads TGTGCCAGCAGCTTAGACTCGGGGACAGTCTCTCCGAAACTGTTTTTT.

The chain has TRBV7-8 and TRBJ1-5; the D gene is possibly TRBD1 (6 bases). The CDR3 sequence is 14 residues long. Germline lookup yields CDR1 SGHVS and CDR2 FQNEAQ. Trimming removed 4 bases from V and 4 bases from J, with 11 bases in between. Written as DNA, the CDR3 is TGTGCCAGCAGCTCGACAGGCCCTAATCAGCCCCAGCATTTT. Translated: CASSSTGPNQPQHF.

The V call is TRBV19, the J call TRBJ2-5; 9 bases are shared with TRBD1. The germline V gene encodes CDR1 LNHDA and CDR2 SQIVND (reference sequence). With 4 bases clipped from V and 1 base from J, the junction kept 10 bases outside the gene matches. This CDR3 spans 17 amino acids. CDR3 loop: CASSTGTGFAPQETQYF. DNA for the CDR3: TGTGCCAGTAGTACCGGGACAGGGTTTGCCCCCCAAGAGACCCAGTACTTC.

The chain uses TRBV5-4 and TRBJ1-6, with a tentative D call TRBD1 (6 bases). Germline V CDR1 and CDR2: SGHNT, YYREEE (reference sequence). Trimming left V 4 bases short and J 5 bases short, with 13 bases between. The length of the CDR3 is 15 residues. The CDR3 spells CASSPGQLNNSPLHF. The CDR3, as DNA: TGTGCCAGCAGCCCCGGACAGCTCAATAATTCACCCCTCCACTTT.

The chain combines TRBV2 with TRBJ2-5; 12 nucleotides agree with TRBD2. The CDR3 is 15 amino acids. Germline lookup yields CDR1 SNHLY and CDR2 FYNNEI. Unmatched junction bases numbered 5, after V lost 5 bases and J lost 4 bases. CDR3 coding DNA: TGTGCCAGCAGTCCCGGACTAGCGGGACGAGAGACCCAGTACTTC. This codes for CASSPGLAGRETQYF. The full variable domain, completed using reference TRBV2 and TRBJ2-5, is EPEVTQTPSHQVTQMGQEVILRCVPISNHLYFYWYRQILGQKVEFLVSFYNNEISEKSEIFDDQFSVERPDGSNFTLKIRSTKLEDSAMYFCASSPGLAGRETQYFGPGTRLLVL.

V is TRBV28 and J is TRBJ2-1; 8 positions agree with TRBD2. From germline, CDR1 is MDHEN and CDR2 SYDVKM. The CDR3 extends over 11 amino acids. V was clipped by 5 bases and J by 14 bases; unmatched bases: 5. The CDR3 is CASSPGLVEFF. Written as DNA, the CDR3 is TGTGCCAGCAGTCCGGGACTAGTGGAGTTCTTC.

CDR3 in amino acids: CASSMGRRGWGVPDQPQHF. The DNA for the CDR3 is TGTGCCAGTAGTATGGGCCGCCGGGGGTGGGGGGTGCCGGATCAGCCCCAGCATTTT. V is TRBV19 and J is TRBJ1-5; D perhaps matches TRBD1 (5 bases). Germline V gene sequence: CDR1 LNHDA, CDR2 SQIVND (reference sequence). The CDR3 covers 19 residues. With 3 bases removed from V and 5 bases from J, the gap between germline ends came to 26 bases.

The chain uses TRBV28 and TRBJ1-5, with D perhaps matching TRBD1 (6 bases). Germline values: CDR1 MDHEN, CDR2 SYDVKM. The length of the CDR3 is 15 residues. Trimming took off 5 bases at V and 5 bases at J, with 16 bases between the two ends. The CDR3 reads CASSGGGYRDQPQHF. CDR3 sequence (DNA): TGTGCCAGCAGTGGGGGGGGATACAGGGATCAGCCCCAGCATTTT.

The V gene is TRBV7-2, the J gene TRBJ2-7, with D possibly matching TRBD1 (5 bases). With 2 bases removed from V and 2 bases from J, the gap between germline ends came to 13 bases. The germline V gene encodes CDR1 SGHTA and CDR2 FQGNSA. The CDR3 has 15 amino acids. The chain's CDR3 is CASSLSRGSTYEQYF. As DNA, the CDR3 is TGTGCCAGCAGCTTAAGTAGGGGTTCTACCTACGAGCAGTACTTC.

The V gene is TRBV2, the J gene TRBJ1-2; the match to TRBD1 covers 8 bases. V lost 5 bases, J lost 3 bases, and 2 bases stayed unmatched. The CDR3 has 13 amino acids. Germline CDR1 reads SNHLY; CDR2 reads FYNNEI. The DNA for the CDR3 is TGTGCCAGCAGTATGGGACAGGACTATGGCTACACCTTC. Residues: CASSMGQDYGYTF.